This T cell receptor (beta chain) came from a study of identical twins. Unique molecular identifiers were in the cDNA, with template-switch universal primer binding. TCRdb re-called the 5' RACE reads through MiXCR, storing one row per CDR3 protein. The data show roughly 710,000 distinct CDR3 sequences, 5.5% to 6.5% seen once. V was pared by 1 base and J by 3 bases, with 13 bases between. CDR1 SGHTA and CDR2 FQGNSA come from the germline V gene. This CDR3 contains 15 residues. Many counts were recorded for this clonotype. The sequence was obtained from a man younger than 35 in good health. V gene TRBV7-2 combines with J gene TRBJ2-7; a weak D match, TRBD1 (5 bases). The sample taken for sequencing was naive T cells sorted from blood. CDR3 sequence (DNA): TGTGCCAGCAGCTTAGTCGTCGGACAAGGCTACGAGCAGTACTTC. As protein: CASSLVVGQGYEQYF.